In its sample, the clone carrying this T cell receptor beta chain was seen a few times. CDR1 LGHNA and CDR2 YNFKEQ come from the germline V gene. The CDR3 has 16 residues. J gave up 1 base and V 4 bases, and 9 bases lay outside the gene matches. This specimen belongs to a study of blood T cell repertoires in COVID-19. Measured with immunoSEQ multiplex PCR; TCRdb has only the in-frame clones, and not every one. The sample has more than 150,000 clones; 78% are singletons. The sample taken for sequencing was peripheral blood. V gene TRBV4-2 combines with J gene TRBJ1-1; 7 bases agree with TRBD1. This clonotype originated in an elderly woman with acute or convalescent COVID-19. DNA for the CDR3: TGTGCCAGCAGCCCGCTGGGGACAGCCAAGAACACTGAAGCTTTCTTT. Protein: CASSPLGTAKNTEAFF.